The 5 T cell receptor beta chains below were found in one sample sequenced in a study of monozygotic twins with inflammatory bowel disease. TCRdb re-called the 5' RACE reads; one entry per CDR3 protein, DNA not given. The sample data list over 110,000 distinct CDR3 sequences. Source material: blood. These receptors were taken from a human donor with ulcerative colitis or Crohn's disease, or a healthy co-twin of an affected twin (not recorded which).

The chain recombines TRBV20-1 with TRBJ1-2; with no DNA, the TCRdb D assignment of TRBD1 cannot be verified. CDR1 and CDR2 from the germline V gene are DFQATT and SNEGSKA (reference sequence). The CDR3 has 14 residues. The CDR3 is CSARGTAPFYGYTF.

The chain combines TRBV20-1 with TRBJ1-1; TCRdb indicates TRBD1, and absent DNA this call remains unverified. Germline CDR1 and CDR2: DFQATT and SNEGSKA (reference sequence). CDR3 size: 15 residues. The CDR3 loop is CSANPGTGQFTEAFF.

This chain uses TRBV9 with TRBJ1-1; the D call from TCRdb, TRBD1, cannot be confirmed without DNA. Per germline, CDR1 SGDLS and CDR2 YYNGEE. The CDR3 runs to 16 residues. The CDR3 loop reads CASSAQGGQGNTEAFF.

This chain connects TRBV5-6 to TRBJ1-1; with no DNA, the TCRdb D assignment of TRBD1 cannot be verified. Germline values: CDR1 SGHDT, CDR2 YYEEEE. The CDR3 sequence is 16 residues long. The CDR3 is CASSSRRDILNTEAFF.

This chain connects TRBV20-1 to TRBJ2-4. The CDR3 spans 15 residues. Germline V lookup: CDR1 DFQATT, CDR2 SNEGSKA (reference sequence). CDR3 region: CSASEPTVAKNIQYF.